The clone carrying this TCR beta chain came up a few times. Antigen: not known. The sample comes from a study of vaccination and CD4 T cells after COVID-19. Study conclusions and caveats: For convalescent patients, 304 of the 307 vaccine-specific clones analyzed were classified as spike mono-reactive.

The trim removed 0 bases at V and 3 bases at J, leaving 9 bases unmatched. Germline assignment: CDR1 ENHRY and CDR2 SYGVKD. The CDR3 extends over 17 amino acids. Treatment specified: approximately 10-day PBMC culture with coronavirus spike peptide pools or control peptides (ViraFEST assay). Sequence data for DNA of cultured CD4+ T cells were generated by the Oncomine TCR Beta short-read assay. The template was genomic DNA from cultured CD4+ T cells. TCRdb redid the calling of the PCR reads with MiXCR, one entry per CDR3 protein. This table has about 7,200 distinct CDR3 sequences, about 59% appearing once.

The sequence was collected from a human donor who had recovered from COVID-19. J is TRBJ1-2 and V is TRBV10-3; 8 bases align to TRBD1. Sample: CD4+ T cells from blood, cultured in vitro. CDR3 nucleotide sequence: TGTGCCATCAGTGAGTCGCCGACAGGGGTGTTTGACTATGGCTACACCTTC. It codes for CAISESPTGVFDYGYTF.